One sample yielded the 17 T cell receptor beta chains listed below, sequenced in a study of early T cells in non-severe SARS-CoV-2 infection. Each CDR3 protein gets one entry after TCRdb re-called the 5' RACE reads with MiXCR. The table shows around 98,000 distinct CDR3 sequences, with 8% to 13% occurring only once. The specimen was whole blood. The receptors derive from an adult who was a healthcare worker with PCR-confirmed SARS-CoV-2 infection or an uninfected control (not recorded which).

Only a few counts were recorded for this clonotype. J is TRBJ2-3 and V is TRBV7-2; D remains ambiguous. Trimming removed 0 bases at V and 6 bases at J, with 10 bases between. Germline CDR1 is SGHTA and CDR2 is FQGNSA. This CDR3 is built from 14 residues. In DNA form, the CDR3 reads TGTGCCAGCAGCTTAGCTGGGCCCCTGGATACGCAGTATTTT. Translating gives CASSLAGPLDTQYF.

In this sample, this clonotype turned up many times. V gene TRBV30 combines with J gene TRBJ1-6, with 8 bases identical to TRBD1. The CDR3 sequence is 15 residues long. Unmatched junction bases numbered 6, after V lost 3 bases and J lost 5 bases. Germline loops: CDR1 GTSNPN, CDR2 SVGIG (reference sequence). Here the CDR3 reads CAWRGRQGNNSPLHF. CDR3 sequence (DNA): TGTGCCTGGAGGGGCCGACAGGGGAATAATTCACCCCTCCACTTT.

This clonotype appeared many times. V gene TRBV28 combines with J gene TRBJ2-7; D uncertain. The germline V gene has CDR1 MDHEN and CDR2 SYDVKM. Between the trimmed V and J ends, which lost 5 bases and 6 bases, there was a span of 11 bases. This CDR3 spans 12 amino acids. CDR3: CASSARLTEQYF. For the CDR3, the DNA is TGTGCCAGCAGTGCCAGGTTGACCGAGCAGTACTTC.

Ten or more counts support this clonotype. The rearrangement links TRBV6-2 or TRBV6-3 to TRBJ1-6; a possible D gene is TRBD1 (5 bases). V gave up 6 bases and J gave up 0 bases, with 21 bases separating them. This CDR3 comprises 19 residues. Germline lookup yields CDR1 MNHEY and CDR2 SVGEGT. CDR3 coding DNA: TGTGCCAGCAGCTTCGTACAGGCTCGAACGAGCTCCTATAATTCACCCCTCCACTTT. This codes for CASSFVQARTSSYNSPLHF.

This chain links TRBV5-1 with TRBJ2-7; no reliable D call. This CDR3 is built from 9 residues. Germline CDR1 reads SGHRS; CDR2 reads YFSETQ. CDR3 amino acids: CVRSYEQYF. In nucleotides, the CDR3 is TGCGTCAGGTCCTACGAGCAGTACTTC.

The chain recombines TRBV6-1 with TRBJ2-7; TRBD1 matches 11 bases. V trimming: 6 bases; J trimming: 5 bases; junction bases outside the gene matches: 9. The CDR3 covers 15 residues. Germline CDR1 is MNHNS and CDR2 is SASEGT. CDR3 bases: TGTGCCAGCAGCGCCAGGACAGGGGGCCTGGACGAGCAGTACTTC. It is translated as CASSARTGGLDEQYF.

This clonotype was seen at least ten times. This chain uses TRBV20-1 with TRBJ2-5, with 11 bases lining up with TRBD1. CDR3 length: 16 amino acids. The germline CDR1 and CDR2 sequences are DFQATT and SNEGSKA (reference sequence). J was trimmed by 2 bases and V by 4 bases; bases with no gene match: 9. The CDR3 DNA sequence: TGCAGTGCTACGCACCGGGACAGGGGGTGGCAAGAGACCCAGTACTTC. Protein: CSATHRDRGWQETQYF.

This clonotype has ten or more counts. The chain joins TRBV6-1 to TRBJ2-7; D unclear. The V gene lost 10 bases and the J gene lost 0 bases, with 22 bases spanning the gap. The germline V gene has CDR1 MNHNS and CDR2 SASEGT. The CDR3 spans 16 residues. CDR3 in DNA: TGTGCCACCGCACCCCCACGGGCATTTTACTCCTACGAGCAGTACTTC. It yields the protein CATAPPRAFYSYEQYF.

This clonotype was seen repeatedly, ten times or more. This chain links TRBV20-1 with TRBJ2-7; 7 bases are shared with TRBD1. Per germline, CDR1 DFQATT and CDR2 SNEGSKA (reference sequence). The V and J ends lost 3 bases and 6 bases, in that order; junction bases with no gene match: 5. CDR3 size: 12 residues. CDR3 DNA sequence: TGCAGTGCTAGGGACAGGCTCGGCGAGCAGTACTTC. It codes for CSARDRLGEQYF.

This clonotype showed up many times. The V gene is TRBV6-5, the J gene TRBJ2-3; a weak D match, TRBD1 (6 bases). Germline values: CDR1 MNHEY, CDR2 SVGAGI. The V gene lost 4 bases and the J gene lost 6 bases, with 20 bases spanning the gap. The CDR3 is 16 residues long. CDR3 in amino acids: CASSSPGRGNFDTQYF. CDR3 in DNA: TGTGCCAGCAGTTCCCCAGGCAGGGGAAACTTCGATACGCAGTATTTT.

Comment on this clonotype: This sequence may be a read error, since a much larger clone differs from it by one base. V is TRBV2 and J is TRBJ1-5; no definite D call. There are 14 residues in the CDR3. Per germline, CDR1 SNHLY and CDR2 FYNNEI. The CDR3 DNA follows: TGTGCCAGCAGGTCGGACGGAGGTGATCAGCCCCGGCATTTT. It translates to CASRSDGGDQPRHF.

Many counts were recorded for this clonotype. This chain connects TRBV29-1 to TRBJ2-1; D might be TRBD1 or TRBD2, each matching 5 bases. The CDR3 totals 13 residues. Germline V gene sequence: CDR1 SQVTM, CDR2 ANQGSEA. V lost 4 bases to trimming and J lost 1 base, with 8 bases between them. CDR3 sequence reads: CSVVGVSYNEQFF. The CDR3 DNA follows: TGCAGCGTTGTGGGGGTGTCCTACAATGAGCAGTTCTTC.

This clonotype has ten or more counts. The chain uses TRBV20-1 and TRBJ1-6, with TRBD1 identical over 11 bases. CDR1 is DFQATT, CDR2 SNEGSKA, per germline (reference sequence). The CDR3 is made up of 17 amino acids. After removal of 1 base from V and 1 base from J, the junction contained 3 bases not matched to a gene. The chain's CDR3 is CSARAWDRGSYNSPLHF. The CDR3 nucleotides are TGCAGTGCTAGAGCCTGGGACAGGGGGTCCTATAATTCACCCCTCCACTTT.

This clonotype occurred many times. The V call is TRBV20-1, the J call TRBJ1-1, with D unclear. The CDR3 runs to 13 residues. Trimming left V 5 bases short and J 1 base short, with 11 bases between. CDR1 is DFQATT and CDR2 is SNEGSKA in the germline V gene (reference sequence). The CDR3 here is CSAWASGNTEAFF. The DNA of the CDR3 is TGCAGTGCTTGGGCTTCGGGGAACACTGAAGCTTTCTTT.

This clonotype was seen many times. The DNA of the CDR3 is TGTTCAACAACCCCCACCGACGGGCGGGGAACGAACACTGAAGCTTTCTTT. Translated: CSTTPTDGRGTNTEAFF. The rearrangement joins TRBV6-6 to TRBJ1-1; D is ambiguous. Germline lookup yields CDR1 MNHNY and CDR2 SVGAGI (reference sequence). The CDR3 has 17 amino acids.

This chain joins TRBV7-7 and TRBJ2-1, with no clear D. The germline V and J ends were trimmed by 0 bases and 5 bases, with 8 bases remaining between them. Looked up from germline, CDR1 is SSHAT and CDR2 is FNYEAQ (reference sequence). The CDR3 extends over 14 amino acids. The CDR3 nucleotides are TGTGCCAGCAGCTTAGCACCACAAAACAATGAGCAGTTCTTC. Protein sequence: CASSLAPQNNEQFF.

In its sample, this clonotype was seen a few times. V and J are TRBV9 and TRBJ1-2, with 8 bases that match TRBD1. Looked up from germline, CDR1 is SGDLS and CDR2 is YYNGEE. This CDR3 has 13 amino acids. V dropped 4 bases and J dropped 8; count of bases not matched to a gene: 7. CDR3 loop: CASSPRTGSGYTF. CDR3 DNA sequence: TGTGCCAGCAGCCCCCGGACAGGGTCCGGCTACACCTTC.